This TCR beta chain originates from a study of shared clonotypes between healthy human individuals (dated by TCRdb to the early 2020s). For context, the study as a whole: The cohort comprised a couple of women and three men aged 18 to 49 years. Per donor, leukapheresis produced somewhere between about 0.9 and 9 billion PBMCs. To increase sequencing depth and limit assay-specific biases, different laboratories used diverse techniques to prepare libraries and sequence TCR repertoires. To estimate repertoire size and how much clonotypes are shared between individuals, the study performed deep sequencing of blood TCR repertoires from about five healthy adults. For each donor, three plates each were used for CD4 naive and CD4 memory, two plates were used for CD8 naive, and one plate was used for CD8 memory.

Findings and caveats that apply to the study as a whole: Sampling was restricted to blood, and TCR repertoires in tissues likely differ from the TCR repertoires found in blood. Naive subsets generally had larger estimated clonotype richness than memory subsets did. Based on pairwise subsampling, the degree of clonotype sharing among donors was expected to be affected by sequencing depth. When a few donors were compared, the shared fraction of clonotypes was around 5% for naive CD4, about 4% for naive CD8, more than 2% for memory CD4, and under 0.5% for memory CD8. Incomplete sequencing was indicated by rarefaction of sorted-subset datasets, despite the large sequencing depth. Higher generation probabilities were observed for clonotypes shared by all four sorted-subset donors than for non-shared clonotypes. The small number of donors limited the genetic and exposure-history diversity represented.

A note on this clone: Its cognate antigen has yet to be identified. No qualities accompany the bases; no much larger clone lies one base away.

Using the deep immunoSEQ assay, TCR CDR3 regions were amplified from genomic DNA by multiplex PCR. For each cell subset, the extracted genomic DNA was distributed evenly across all wells of several immunoSEQ 96-well plates, and each plate served as one replicate. Each replicate PCR for sorted subsets received around 0.2 ug genomic DNA, equal to tens of thousands of T cell genomes. The purified libraries were quantified using a Qubit 3.0 fluorometer, sized with a Bioanalyzer 2100, and then quantified again using the KAPA Library Quantification kit. Each immunoSEQ 96-well plate was sequenced on its own single-read 150-cycle Illumina NextSeq 550 flow cell. In the paper's pipeline: Because only junctional sequences without quality scores were contained in the immunoSEQ output, filtering matching that applied to full-length reads could not be performed. Sequences were annotated with PyIR, a Python wrapper for IgBLAST v1.9, using IMGT germline references to assign V/J genes and CDR3. Reads were removed for weak V/J assignments (E-value above 1e-6), missing CDR3, stop codons, out-of-frame junctions, or ambiguous translated residues. V3J clonotypes were defined as sequences sharing the same inferred V gene, J gene, and CDR3 amino acid sequence. Percentage overlap between repertoires was calculated by dividing the number of shared unique clonotypes by the size of the smaller repertoire. Three approaches were used to assess repertoire richness: RTK rarefaction, the Chao1 estimator, and Recon v2.1 estimates of unobserved clonotypes. OLGA was used to compute generation probabilities for all TCRbeta clonotypes that the gDNA method yielded from a handful of donors. In its TCRdb copy, this immuneACCESS table keeps in-frame sequences only and misses some clones. Where compared with another copy, unresolved V genes explain less than half of these, and the others have no known cause. The DNA gave D and trimming, while V, J and clone size come from that table. Recorded for this sample are millions of clones; approximately 93% of them occurred a single time. The top ten clones comprise about 0.37% of the sample.

The donors were healthy, HIV-negative adults who had no recently reported acute infections or vaccinations. All donors were Caucasian adults living in Nashville, Tennessee, USA. CD4+ T cells were enriched through magnetic negative selection, after which naive cells were positively selected on CD45RA and the remaining negative fraction served as the memory subset. Blood was collected by leukapheresis, and PBMCs were isolated by Ficoll-Histopaque density gradient centrifugation and then cryopreserved in liquid nitrogen vapor phase. Analytical flow cytometry was used to check the purity and quantity of each magnetically sorted T cell population. Each sorted fraction had its genomic DNA isolated and then quantified by UV absorbance on a Nanodrop 2000c. This TCR came from a man between 18 and 35 years old in good health. Some clones in this sample may be carry-over from other donors' samples. Input material: naive CD4+ T cells from PBMCs. The meaning of the sample's cell subset or site label: CD45RA+ positively selected.

At the DNA level, the sequence is TGTGCCAGCAGGGCCCCGGGAAGACTACTCAATGAGCAGTTCTTC. Translated, it gives CASRAPGRLLNEQFF. Recombination joined TRBV6-5 with TRBJ2-1; the D gene is perhaps TRBD2, from 5 matching bases. V is clipped by 6 bases and J by 6 bases, and the sequence between their germline boundaries is 18 bases long. CDR1 MNHEY and CDR2 SVGAGI are derived from the germline V gene. From the cysteine up to the phenylalanine, the CDR3 has a length of 15 residues. The sequence is cut down to CDR3 DNA, 45 bases in frame from base 1.